These T cell receptor beta chains were read from a single sample in a study of vaccination effects on CD4 cells after COVID-19. TCRdb keeps only in-frame clones here, not all; method: immunoSEQ multiplex PCR. Of 30,000 to 35,000 clones in the sample, about 69% were seen once. Which antigens these TCRs recognize remains unknown. Source: CD4+ T cells from PBMCs cultured with a peptide pool, taken before COVID-19 vaccination. Every receptor here comes from a human donor who had a prior SARS-CoV-2 infection. Each CDR3 is given without its conserved first and last residue. Each record gives: V gene, CDR3 protein.

>TRBV10-3
AIGNRGNYEQY
>TRBV24-1
ATSDYDQAPQH
>TRBV5-1
ASSLGVASYEQY
>TRBV19
ASSPTQTNSYNEQF
>TRBV10-3
AIRERTGGLEQY
>TRBV3-1/TRBV3-2
ASSLTGGSNSPLH
>TRBV4-3
ASSRTGRDEKLF
>TRBV2
ASSYTGSGADTQY
>TRBV3-1/TRBV3-2
ASSPPGLAGYYYEQY
>TRBV7-9
ASRRSGGGFNEQF
>TRBV30
AWGPGVRQGPWKS
>TRBV6-5
ASRGPVQLGGEQF
>TRBV9
ASSAQGRGNYGYT
>TRBV5-1
ASSLGDTDEKLF
>TRBV11-2
ASSLIMNTEAF
>TRBV7-3
ASSLKGGAYGYT
>TRBV12-3/TRBV12-4
ASRPGSAGEQY
>TRBV30
AWSRGETQY
>TRBV12-3/TRBV12-4
ASRAYDTGELF
>TRBV5-1
ASSLMTSRGEKLF
>TRBV5-4
ASSLDFSGNTIY
>TRBV12-3/TRBV12-4
ASSFDGNEQY
>TRBV2
ASRNRVNTGELF
>TRBV5-4
ASSRVEGGGNEKLF
>TRBV7-8
ASSIGGWDQYEQY
>TRBV5-1
ASSLSGTRGGDTQY
>TRBV5-5
ASSLVPSGQGAAGNTIY
>TRBV27
ASSFHPGQIYEQY
>TRBV7-2
ASSLDPFTDTQY
>TRBV5-6
ASSFIQGDYGYT
>TRBV6-2/TRBV6-3
ASSYLSTGELF
>TRBV5-1
ASSTRANNEQF
>TRBV7-9
ASSLADTQY
>TRBV19
ASSTTGAQGKGYT
>TRBV5-8
ASSLGRDQPQH
>TRBV15
ATSRGLSRDYGYT